The clone carrying this T cell receptor (gamma chain) appeared a few times. TCRdb's protein for this DNA is that of a much larger clone and differs from the translation at residue 11, likely a read error; the protein shown is the DNA translation. This sample was included in a study of gamma-delta chains in newborns, infants, children. TCRdb re-called the reads using CATT. The table includes about 510 gamma-chain clones, 2.9% detected once. The CDR3 extends over 16 amino acids. Per the germline V gene, CDR1 is GITISATS and CDR2 is ISYDGTV (reference sequence). The chain links TRGV9 to TRGJP. The sequenced sample consisted of blood. The receptor's source is a child who was a newborn, infant or young child, either healthy, febrile or measles-vaccinated (not recorded which). CDR3: CALWEPPELGEKIKVF. In DNA form, the CDR3 reads TGTGCCTTGTGGGAGCCGCCGGAGTTGGGCGAAAAAATCAAGGTATTT.